This section outlines one TCR beta chain sequence together with its context. No antigen is known for it. This entry is derived from a study of cytomegalovirus exposure and HLA in healthy donors. CDR1 and CDR2 (germline): SEHNR, FQNEAQ (reference sequence). The CDR3 runs 14 residues. Trimming shortened V by 3 bases and J by 9 bases, and 15 bases separated the two germline ends. PCR involved 60 Vbeta and 13 Jbeta primers. Generated by immunoSEQ multiplex PCR, the TCRdb table keeps only in-frame clones and is missing some. With some 120,000 clones in the sample, the ten largest clones hold 1.5% to 2%. Study-wide results and limits: It was reportedly the case that the classifier diagnosed cytomegalovirus status with high specificity and sensitivity.

The receptor was derived from a woman aged 60 to 75 in good health and CMV-seronegative. The V gene is TRBV7-9, the J gene TRBJ2-1; D is undetermined. Sequenced: PBMCs. CDR3 protein: CASSLYSNSGEQFF. The CDR3 DNA reads as TGTGCCAGCAGCTTGTACTCAAACAGTGGTGAGCAGTTCTTC.